This T cell receptor (beta chain) was sequenced in a study of T cell responses to AZD1222 COVID-19 vaccine (dated by TCRdb to 2020 to 2022). Looking at the study overall: TCR sequencing covered approximately 230 trial participants: 200 to 220 given two doses of AZD1222 and about 26 given two doses of MenACWY control vaccine. Enrollment into the trials was organized by age into subgroups of 18-55, 56-69 and 70-plus years, and those subgroups contained roughly 150, 30 and 60 TCR-sequenced participants, respectively.

The time point label for this specimen denotes: about 28 days (+/-7) after the second vaccine dose. AZD1222 recipients whose second dose came at about 4 weeks and those whose second dose came at about 12 weeks were combined into one group, since spike-specific TCR depth and breadth did not differ between the two schedules. Vaccinee samples were obtained from the UK trials COV001 and COV002, which included a single-blind randomized controlled phase 2/3 trial of AZD1222 (ChAdOx1 nCoV-19) in healthy adults. Trial participant PBMC samples were collected at day 0 and day 28 after the second dose for TCRbeta chain sequencing. Deletion took 1 base off V and 0 bases off J, with a span of 18 bases between the germline ends. CDR1 GTSNPN and CDR2 SVGIG are derived from the germline V gene (reference sequence). The CDR3 runs 18 residues from the cysteine to the phenylalanine. Left in the record is the CDR3 DNA by itself, 54 bases read in frame from the first base.

The CDR3 regions of human TCRbeta chains were analyzed by immunosequencing. Regarding the original processing steps: Repertoire TCRs were checked for matches against a reference library of SARS-CoV-2-specific TCRs that had been generated using the MIRA antigen-specificity platform. Breadth was defined as the fraction of unique TCRs that were SARS-CoV-2-associated, and depth was defined as the fraction of total T cells that were SARS-CoV-2-associated. Using the MIRA data, each spike-specific TCR was assigned both to the spike region to which the TCR was reactive and to a CD4 or CD8 class. Log10-transformed breadth and depth values were compared by one-way ANOVA with Sidak's multiple comparisons tests. The source is immuneACCESS, and TCRdb retained only in-frame sequences with V and J called. Part of the clones is not carried over; for the studies checked, unresolved V genes explain less than half of this, and the remainder is unexplained. D and trimming come from the DNA, and the V and J calls and clone size come from that table. The sample contains about 70,000 clones, roughly nine tenths of them found a single time. Around 3.4% of the sample is taken by the ten largest.

Comments on this clone: Its binding antigen is unknown. Nothing much larger sits one base from this clone, and base qualities are not available.

The study at large found these results: Most participants were white British and females outnumbered males, and the authors suggested that clonal diversity may have been underestimated. CD4 TCRs associated with the vaccine covered the entire spike protein, and the dominant responses were in regions 160-218 and 743-854. After two AZD1222 doses, spike-specific TCR breadth and depth were significantly higher than at day 0 and than in MenACWY recipients. Because no day 14 peak-response samples were available, repertoires were characterized only after the peak T cell response. Conclusions about previously exposed vaccinees are limited, since just five to seven AZD1222 recipients were seropositive for SARS-CoV-2 at baseline. Reportedly, close to half of the unique spike-specific TCRs recognized epitopes lying outside the regions that are mutated in the B.1.351 and B.1.1.7 variants. The 56-69-year group was small, and its depth increase did not reach significance, likely because of low power.

This sample comprised peripheral blood, obtained 28 days after the second AZD1222 dose. This clonotype was sampled from an adult who received the AZD1222 COVID-19 vaccine. The chain links TRBV30 with TRBJ1-4; tentative D gene TRBD1, with 6 bases matching. The DNA sequence is TGTGCCTGGAGTGCCTCGGGACACTTATTCGCAACTAATGAAAAACTGTTTTTT. This encodes CAWSASGHLFATNEKLFF.